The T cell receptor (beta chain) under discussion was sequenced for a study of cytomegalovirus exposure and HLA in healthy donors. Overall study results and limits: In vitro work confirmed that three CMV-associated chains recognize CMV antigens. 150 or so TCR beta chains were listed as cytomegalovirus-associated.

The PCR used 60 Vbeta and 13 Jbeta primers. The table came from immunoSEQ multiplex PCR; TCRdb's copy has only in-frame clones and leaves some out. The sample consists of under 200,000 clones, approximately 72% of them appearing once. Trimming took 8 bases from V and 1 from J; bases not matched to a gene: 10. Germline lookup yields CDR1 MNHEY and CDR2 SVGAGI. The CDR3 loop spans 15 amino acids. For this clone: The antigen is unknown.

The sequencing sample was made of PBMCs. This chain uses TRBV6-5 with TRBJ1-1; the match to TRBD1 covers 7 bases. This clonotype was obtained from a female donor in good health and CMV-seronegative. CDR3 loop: CASGWTGARNTEAFF. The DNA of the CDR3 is TGTGCCAGCGGGTGGACAGGAGCGAGGAACACTGAAGCTTTCTTT.